These 2 T cell receptor beta chains were sequenced from one sample in a study of cytomegalovirus exposure and HLA in healthy donors. With 60 Vbeta and 13 Jbeta primers, the PCR was carried out. Libraries were prepared by immunoSEQ multiplex PCR; TCRdb keeps only in-frame clonotypes and omits some of them. Its clone listing holds under 200,000 clones. The sample taken for sequencing was PBMCs. The origin of the receptors is a woman aged 18 to 35 in good health and CMV-seropositive.

This rearrangement joins TRBV6-1 to TRBJ1-1, with 8 bases aligning to TRBD1. CDR3 length: 17 residues. J lost 3 bases, V lost 4 bases, and 13 bases had no gene match. CDR1 is MNHNS and CDR2 is SASEGT in the germline V gene. CDR3 loop: CASSARQGRILDTEAFF. CDR3 nucleotides: TGTGCCAGCAGTGCCAGACAGGGGAGGATCCTGGACACTGAAGCTTTCTTT.

The chain carries TRBV5-1 and TRBJ2-1; TRBD2 is a possible D gene (7 bases). The CDR3 consists of 17 residues. Trimming removed 4 bases from V and 1 base from J, with 18 bases in between. Germline V gene sequence: CDR1 SGHRS, CDR2 YFSETQ. CDR3 residues: CASSQGSGGLSYNEQFF. The DNA of the CDR3 is TGCGCCAGCAGCCAGGGCTCCGGGGGGCTTTCCTACAATGAGCAGTTCTTC.